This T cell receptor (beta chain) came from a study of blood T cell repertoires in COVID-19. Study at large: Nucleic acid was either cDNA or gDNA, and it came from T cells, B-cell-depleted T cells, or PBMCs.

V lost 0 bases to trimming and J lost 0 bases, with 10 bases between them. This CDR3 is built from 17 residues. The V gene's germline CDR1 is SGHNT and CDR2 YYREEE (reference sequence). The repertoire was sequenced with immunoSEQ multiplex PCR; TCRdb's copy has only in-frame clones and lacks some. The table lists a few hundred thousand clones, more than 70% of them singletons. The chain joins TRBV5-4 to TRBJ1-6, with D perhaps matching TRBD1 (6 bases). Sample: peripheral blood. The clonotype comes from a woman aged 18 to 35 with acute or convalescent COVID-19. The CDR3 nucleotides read TGTGCCAGCAGCTTGGTGGGGGCATACTCCTATAATTCACCCCTCCACTTT. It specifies CASSLVGAYSYNSPLHF.